This T cell receptor (beta chain) was sequenced in a study of CD8 T cells in ankylosing spondylitis. Overall study results and limits: In ankylosing spondylitis blood, a motif of seven to nine highly homologous TCR beta variants appeared characteristic.

TCRdb processed the 5' RACE reads anew with MiXCR; each CDR3 protein has one entry. The sample has 750,000 to 850,000 distinct CDR3 sequences; 12% are singletons. Details on this clonotype: Its target is not known.

This CDR3 comprises 11 residues. Trimming removed 6 bases at V and 5 bases at J, with 10 bases between. The V gene's germline CDR1 is DFQATT and CDR2 SNEGSKA (reference sequence). The specimen sequenced was blood, either unsorted or a sorted T cell fraction (not recorded which). The chain uses TRBV20-1 and TRBJ1-2; TRBD1 is a possible D gene (5 bases). This clonotype was obtained from a male donor with ankylosing spondylitis. The CDR3 DNA is TGCAGTGCGGGGGATCTTTATGGCTACACCTTC. Amino acids: CSAGDLYGYTF.